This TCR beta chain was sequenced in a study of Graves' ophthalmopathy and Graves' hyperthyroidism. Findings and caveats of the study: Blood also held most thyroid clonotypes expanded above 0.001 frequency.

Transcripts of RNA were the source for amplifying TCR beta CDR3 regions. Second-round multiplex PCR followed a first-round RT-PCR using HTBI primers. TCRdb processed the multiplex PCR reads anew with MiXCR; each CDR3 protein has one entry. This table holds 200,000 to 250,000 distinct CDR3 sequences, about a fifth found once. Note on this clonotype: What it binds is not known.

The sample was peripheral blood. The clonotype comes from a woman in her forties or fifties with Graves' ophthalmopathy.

The CDR3 region is CASSVGVTGGSGTGELFF. The CDR3 DNA is TGTGCCAGCAGCGTAGGGGTGACAGGGGGGAGCGGCACCGGGGAGCTGTTTTTT. The chain links TRBV9 to TRBJ2-2; 9 bases are a match to TRBD1. The CDR3 consists of 18 residues. In germline, CDR1 is SGDLS, CDR2 YYNGEE. V shed 0 bases and J 4 bases; nucleotides not matched to a gene: 10.